This passage covers 10 T cell receptor beta chains from one sample sequenced in a study of blood T cell repertoires in COVID-19. The repertoire was sequenced with immunoSEQ multiplex PCR; TCRdb's copy has only in-frame clones and lacks some. This sample yields about 67,000 clones, of which 88% are seen a single time; 0.95% to 1.5% belongs to the top ten. The sample consisted of peripheral blood. These TCRs come from a woman in her sixties with acute or convalescent COVID-19.

The chain uses TRBV15 and TRBJ2-1; D may be TRBD1 (6 bases). Germline loops: CDR1 LNHNV, CDR2 YYDKDF (reference sequence). This CDR3 region has 13 residues. The germline V and J ends were trimmed by 3 bases and 7 bases, with 10 bases remaining between them. DNA of the CDR3: TGTGCCACCAGCAGTGCCGACAGGAATGAGCAGTTCTTC. Translating it yields CATSSADRNEQFF.

The chain couples TRBV6-5 to TRBJ1-1; 7 bases are shared with TRBD1. Germline CDR1 reads MNHEY; CDR2 reads SVGAGI. The CDR3 contains 14 residues. V trimming: 8 bases; J trimming: 4 bases; junction bases outside the gene matches: 10. The CDR3 is CASHRGVGGTEAFF. In nucleotides, the CDR3 is TGTGCCAGCCACAGGGGAGTAGGGGGCACTGAAGCTTTCTTT.

This clone came up once. This chain connects TRBV19 to TRBJ1-6; 9 nucleotides align to TRBD1. V shed 4 bases and J 0 bases; nucleotides not matched to a gene: 19. CDR1 and CDR2 (germline): LNHDA, SQIVND (reference sequence). The CDR3 consists of 22 residues. Here the CDR3 DNA reads TGTGCCAGTAGTACAACCGGGACAGGGCTTCTCTTTCCGGGCTCCTATAATTCACCCCTCCACTTT. Protein: CASSTTGTGLLFPGSYNSPLHF.

The chain couples TRBV19 to TRBJ1-2; a weak D match, TRBD1 (5 bases). Germline CDR1 reads LNHDA; CDR2 reads SQIVND (reference sequence). CDR3 length: 12 amino acids. V gave up 8 bases and J gave up 4 bases, with 11 bases separating them. The CDR3 DNA reads TGTGCCAGTGGGGGGGAATTCTATGGCTACACCTTC. This sequence encodes CASGGEFYGYTF.

The rearrangement joins TRBV7-9 to TRBJ2-1; 14 nucleotides align to TRBD2. The CDR3 contains 16 residues. With 5 bases clipped from V and 15 bases from J, the junction kept 15 bases outside the gene matches. Germline V gives CDR1 SEHNR, CDR2 FQNEAQ (reference sequence). The CDR3 is CASSISRGLAGEDGFF. As DNA, the CDR3 is TGTGCCAGCAGCATTAGTAGGGGACTAGCGGGGGAGGACGGGTTCTTC.

The chain is built from TRBV5-1 and TRBJ2-2; no firm D call. With 0 bases removed from V and 6 bases from J, the gap between germline ends came to 9 bases. Germline V lookup: CDR1 SGHRS, CDR2 YFSETQ. This CDR3 comprises 14 residues. CDR3 region: CASSLVQVPGELFF. The DNA for the CDR3 is TGCGCCAGCAGCTTGGTTCAGGTCCCCGGGGAGCTGTTTTTT.

This chain uses TRBV7-8 with TRBJ2-7; D might be TRBD1 (5 bases). The CDR3 length is 14 residues. CDR1 is SGHVS and CDR2 is FQNEAQ in the germline V gene. The V end lost 5 bases, the J end lost 1 base, and 12 bases lay between the germline ends. This CDR3 reads CASSSYRRSYEQYV. The CDR3 DNA follows: TGTGCCAGCAGCAGCTACAGGCGATCCTACGAGCAGTACGTC.

The count of this clone is one. This chain links TRBV5-4 with TRBJ2-7; D not certain. CDR1 and CDR2 from the germline V gene are SGHNT and YYREEE (reference sequence). V lost 0 bases to trimming and J lost 3 bases, with 7 bases between them. This CDR3 spans 13 amino acids. The CDR3: CASSLGPDYEQYV. CDR3 DNA: TGTGCCAGCAGCTTGGGTCCAGACTACGAGCAGTACGTC.

V and J are TRBV18 and TRBJ1-1; 8 nucleotides match TRBD1. The CDR3 loop spans 15 amino acids. With V trimmed by 3 bases and J by 1 base, 4 bases remained unmatched. In germline, CDR1 is KGHSH, CDR2 LQKENI. The CDR3 DNA reads as TGTGCCAGCTCACCCAAGGGACAGGCGAACACTGAAGCTTTCTTT. It encodes CASSPKGQANTEAFF.

The J gene is TRBJ2-1, the V gene TRBV3-1 (or the pseudogene TRBV3-2); D is possibly TRBD1 (8 bases). Germline CDR1 is LGHDT and CDR2 is YNNKEL (reference sequence). Trimming pared 0 bases from V and 6 bases from J, leaving 24 bases between. CDR3 length equals 19 residues. Here the CDR3 DNA reads TGTGCCAGCAGCCAAGATCAGGGGGCGACTAGCCCTGCCCCCAATGAGCAGTTCTTC. Its translation is CASSQDQGATSPAPNEQFF.